This T cell receptor (beta chain) is from a study of Graves' ophthalmopathy and Graves' hyperthyroidism. This clonotype was detected many times. RNA transcripts provided the template for amplifying TCR beta CDR3 regions. The workflow started with a first-round RT-PCR run with HTBI primers and then moved on to a second-round multiplex PCR. Using its own MiXCR run on the multiplex PCR reads, TCRdb lists one record per CDR3 protein. The sample has hundreds of thousands of distinct CDR3 sequences, 15% seen once. The authors isolated PBMCs from about 10 ml of fresh peripheral blood. Sequencing was done on a sample of peripheral blood. This clonotype was obtained from a woman aged 18-35 years with stable Graves' hyperthyroidism.

CDR3 DNA: TGCAGCGGCTGGGGGGGACGAGGTCAAGGGAACACTGAAGCTTTCTTT. It translates to CSGWGGRGQGNTEAFF. The V and J genes are TRBV29-1 and TRBJ1-1; tentatively, D is TRBD1 (5 bases). With 7 bases removed from V and 1 base from J, the gap between germline ends came to 22 bases. Germline CDR1 and CDR2: SQVTM and ANQGSEA. The CDR3 is 16 amino acids.